The 13 T cell receptor beta chains below all came from one sample that was sequenced in a study of blood T cell repertoires in COVID-19. Profiling relied on immunoSEQ multiplex PCR, and the TCRdb table lists in-frame clones only, not all of them. The table includes hundreds of thousands of clones, approximately 86% detected once. Sequenced sample: peripheral blood. The receptor source for this set is a woman in her sixties or seventies who had recovered from COVID-19.

The chain links TRBV18 to TRBJ1-3; no clear D. V was trimmed by 3 bases and J by 2 bases, leaving 8 bases between them. CDR3 size: 14 residues. Per germline, CDR1 KGHSH and CDR2 LQKENI. The CDR3 sequence is CASSPSGAGNTIYF. CDR3 DNA sequence: TGTGCCAGCTCACCCTCAGGCGCTGGAAACACCATATATTTT.

A remark on this clone: This same CDR3 is encoded by further DNA sequences in the sample. This chain joins TRBV5-1 and TRBJ1-4; a possible D gene is TRBD1 (6 bases). The CDR3 covers 14 residues. The germline V gene encodes CDR1 SGHRS and CDR2 YFSETQ. The V gene lost 2 bases and the J gene lost 4 bases, with 9 bases spanning the gap. CDR3 sequence (DNA): TGCGCCAGCAGCTTAGGACAGAGTAATGAAAAACTGTTTTTT. This sequence encodes CASSLGQSNEKLFF.

The rearrangement joins TRBV5-5 to TRBJ1-2, with 8 bases aligning to TRBD1. Germline V gives CDR1 SGHKS, CDR2 YYEKEE (reference sequence). The trim removed 3 bases at V and 4 bases at J, leaving 8 bases unmatched. This CDR3 comprises 15 residues. The CDR3 here is CASSSRTGLGYGYTF. CDR3 coding DNA: TGTGCCAGCAGCTCCCGGACAGGGTTGGGCTATGGCTACACCTTC.

The chain uses TRBV9 and TRBJ2-5, with a weak D call TRBD1 (5 bases). Trimming cost V 0 bases and J 1 base, with 7 bases left between them. The CDR3 totals 14 residues. CDR1 SGDLS and CDR2 YYNGEE come from the germline V gene. CDR3 amino acids: CASSVGGGQETQYF. In DNA, the CDR3 is TGTGCCAGCAGCGTAGGGGGCGGCCAAGAGACCCAGTACTTC.

The chain employs TRBV7-6 and TRBJ1-2, with 10 bases that match TRBD1. The germline CDR1 and CDR2 sequences are SGHVS and FNYEAQ. The V gene end was trimmed by 0 bases and the J gene end by 1 base; junction bases not matched to a gene: 5. The CDR3 runs to 17 residues. CDR3 sequence reads: CASSLAPTGGDNYGYTF. CDR3 nucleotides: TGTGCCAGCAGCTTAGCCCCGACAGGGGGCGATAACTATGGCTACACCTTC.

The chain joins TRBV21-1 to TRBJ2-3; the DNA was not compared with TRBD1, the D call given in the table. TRBV21-1 is marked as a pseudogene. This CDR3 is 19 amino acids long. In DNA, the CDR3 is TGTGCCAGCAGCAAAGGAGGCCCGGGACAGGGAAGTTATCAGGATACGCAGTATTTT. Its translation is CASSKGGPGQGSYQDTQYF.

The rearrangement uses TRBV28 and TRBJ2-1; D perhaps matches TRBD2 (5 bases). The CDR3 loop spans 15 amino acids. Germline CDR1 is MDHEN and CDR2 is SYDVKM. Trimming left V 8 bases short and J 3 bases short, with 17 bases between. CDR3 protein: CASRHVLAYYNEQFF. DNA of the CDR3: TGTGCCAGCCGACACGTTCTAGCTTACTACAATGAGCAGTTCTTC.

The chain links TRBV7-2 to TRBJ2-5, with 11 nucleotides matching TRBD2. Germline V lookup: CDR1 SGHTA, CDR2 FQGNSA. There are 17 residues in the CDR3. J gave up 2 bases and V 5 bases, and 10 bases lay outside the gene matches. In DNA, the CDR3 is TGTGCCAGCAGCCGGGAACTAGCGGGGGCCGGTCAAGAGACCCAGTACTTC. Translated: CASSRELAGAGQETQYF.

The genes are TRBV7-2 and TRBJ2-7, with TRBD2 as a possible D gene (5 bases). The CDR3 covers 13 residues. Germline lookup yields CDR1 SGHTA and CDR2 FQGNSA. The germline V and J ends were trimmed by 5 bases and 7 bases, with 15 bases remaining between them. CDR3 in DNA: TGTGCCAGCAGCCGTACTTTCACGGGGGAGCAGTACTTC. As protein: CASSRTFTGEQYF.

V gene TRBV7-2 combines with J gene TRBJ2-7; TRBD1 matches 7 bases. The CDR3 is 16 amino acids. Germline V gene sequence: CDR1 SGHTA, CDR2 FQGNSA. Trimming removed 3 bases from V and 0 bases from J; junction bases left unmatched: 8. The CDR3 loop is CASSFRPGTASYEQYF. The DNA of the CDR3 is TGTGCCAGCAGCTTCCGCCCCGGGACAGCCTCCTACGAGCAGTACTTC.

This chain joins TRBV3-1 (or the pseudogene TRBV3-2) and TRBJ1-3; 7 bases fit TRBD1. Germline assignment: CDR1 LGHDT and CDR2 YNNKEL (reference sequence). The V gene end was trimmed by 3 bases and the J gene end by 4 bases; junction bases not matched to a gene: 9. This CDR3 region has 16 residues. CDR3: CASSQSDRVRGNTIYF. The CDR3 nucleotides are TGTGCCAGCAGCCAGAGTGACAGGGTTAGGGGAAACACCATATATTTT.

The CDR3 loop reads CASRNPGQGYQPQHF. CDR3 coding DNA: TGCGCCAGCAGGAACCCGGGACAGGGGTATCAGCCCCAGCATTTT. The chain has TRBV10-1 and TRBJ1-5; 10 bases are a match to TRBD1. V was pared by 6 bases and J by 5 bases, with 7 bases of the junction left unmatched. The CDR3 totals 15 residues. From germline, CDR1 is WNHNN and CDR2 SYGVQD (reference sequence).

The rearrangement uses TRBV19 and TRBJ1-1, with 10 bases that match TRBD1. Germline V gene sequence: CDR1 LNHDA, CDR2 SQIVND (reference sequence). Unmatched junction bases numbered 7, after V lost 6 bases and J lost 6 bases. The CDR3 loop spans 14 amino acids. In DNA, the CDR3 is TGTGCCAGTAGCCTTCGACAGGGGGCTCCTGAAGCTTTCTTT. Amino acids: CASSLRQGAPEAFF.